A single sample gave rise to the 26 T cell receptor beta chains below, sequenced in a study of blood T cell repertoires in COVID-19. TCRdb's copy holds only in-frame clones and misses some; the assay was immunoSEQ multiplex PCR. Found here are under 200,000 clones, roughly 82% of them singletons; the top ten hold less than 5.5%. The sequenced sample consisted of PBMCs or T cells enriched from blood (not recorded which). All receptors come from an older woman with acute COVID-19.

This clone was seen repeatedly, ten times or more. Different DNA sequences within this sample yield the same CDR3. This chain joins TRBV19 and TRBJ2-7; 7 positions agree with TRBD1. The CDR3 extends over 13 amino acids. Germline trimming cut 4 bases from V and 4 bases from J; bases unmatched to any gene: 4. CDR1 is LNHDA, CDR2 SQIVND, per germline (reference sequence). The CDR3 protein is CASSTLQGYEQYF. The CDR3 DNA follows: TGTGCCAGTAGTACCTTACAGGGGTACGAGCAGTACTTC.

The V and J genes are TRBV5-1 and TRBJ2-5; 10 positions match TRBD1. J was trimmed by 3 bases and V by 2 bases; bases with no gene match: 4. In germline, CDR1 is SGHRS, CDR2 YFSETQ. CDR3 length: 15 residues. In DNA form, the CDR3 reads TGCGCCAGCAGCTTAGGGACAGGGGTTGAAGAGACCCAGTACTTC. Encoded protein: CASSLGTGVEETQYF.

This chain connects TRBV9 to TRBJ1-4, with D unresolved. In germline, CDR1 is SGDLS, CDR2 YYNGEE. Trimming pared 0 bases from V and 4 bases from J, leaving 7 bases between. This CDR3 is 14 amino acids long. The DNA for the CDR3 is TGTGCCAGCAGCGTAGGCGGGGATAATGAAAAACTGTTTTTT. It codes for CASSVGGDNEKLFF.

The chain is built from TRBV7-8 and TRBJ2-5, with a weak D call TRBD2 (6 bases). Germline-derived CDR1 and CDR2 are SGHVS and FQNEAQ. Trimming cost V 5 bases and J 2 bases, with 12 bases left between them. CDR3 length equals 14 residues. The CDR3: CASSLGRRQETQYF. As DNA, the CDR3 is TGTGCCAGCAGCCTAGGGAGGAGGCAAGAGACCCAGTACTTC.

J is TRBJ1-5 and V is TRBV6-5; 7 nucleotides match TRBD1. Germline V gene sequence: CDR1 MNHEY, CDR2 SVGAGI. CDR3 length: 15 amino acids. V was clipped by 6 bases and J by 3 bases; unmatched bases: 8. The CDR3 sequence: CASRQGQIFNQPQHF. The DNA for the CDR3 is TGTGCCAGCAGGCAGGGACAGATTTTCAATCAGCCCCAGCATTTT.

This clone is a singleton in its sample. The V and J genes are TRBV29-1 and TRBJ2-3; 10 nucleotides agree with TRBD2. V lost 2 bases, J lost 5 bases, and 7 bases stayed unmatched. CDR1 SQVTM and CDR2 ANQGSEA come from the germline V gene. This CDR3 is built from 15 residues. The CDR3 DNA is TGCAGCGTTGAAACTAGCGGGGAGAGGAGAGATACGCAGTATTTT. It translates to CSVETSGERRDTQYF.

The genes are TRBV19 and TRBJ1-2; tentatively, D is TRBD1 (5 bases). The germline CDR1 and CDR2 sequences are LNHDA and SQIVND (reference sequence). Trimming pared 7 bases from V and 7 bases from J, leaving 34 bases between. The CDR3 covers 19 residues. CDR3 residues: CASTPVPSRRGARGLGYTF. The CDR3 DNA reads as TGTGCCAGTACCCCCGTGCCCTCCCGTAGAGGGGCGCGGGGCCTTGGCTACACCTTC.

V and J are TRBV28 and TRBJ1-3; D not certain. Germline V gene lookup returns CDR1 MDHEN and CDR2 SYDVKM. CDR3 length: 14 amino acids. Trimming stripped 7 bases from V and 1 base from J, with 11 bases between. The CDR3 loop is CASTIPSSGNTIYF. Written as DNA, the CDR3 is TGTGCCAGCACCATTCCGAGTTCTGGAAACACCATATATTTT.

The V and J genes are TRBV7-2 and TRBJ1-2; 10 bases align to TRBD1. Germline CDR1 and CDR2: SGHTA and FQGNSA. CDR3 length: 16 amino acids. J gave up 5 bases and V 1 base, and 7 bases lay outside the gene matches. CDR3 DNA sequence: TGTGCCAGCAGCTTAGGAGGACAGGGGGTCGATTATGGCTACACCTTC. This sequence encodes CASSLGGQGVDYGYTF.

This clone occurred once. The chain joins TRBV7-9 to TRBJ1-1; D perhaps matches TRBD1 (6 bases). The V gene's germline CDR1 is SEHNR and CDR2 FQNEAQ (reference sequence). The CDR3 contains 14 residues. V was pared by 1 base and J by 4 bases, with 10 bases between. Here the CDR3 DNA reads TGTGCCAGCAGCTTAGTGCAGGGGTTCACTGAAGCTTTCTTT. Translation: CASSLVQGFTEAFF.

Here the CDR3 DNA reads TGTGCCAGCAGTTATCGGGGAGCCTACGAGCAGTACGTC. Residues: CASSYRGAYEQYV. The V gene is TRBV6-2 or TRBV6-3, the J gene TRBJ2-7, with TRBD2 as a possible D gene (5 bases). This CDR3 has 13 residues. V shed 3 bases and J shed 2 bases, with 8 bases lying between them. Per germline, CDR1 MNHEY and CDR2 SVGEGT.

The chain recombines TRBV4-1 with TRBJ2-2; tentative D call: TRBD1 (5 bases). The CDR3 extends over 16 amino acids. V was cut by 1 base and J by 0 bases, with 9 bases left in between. The germline gives CDR1 MGHRA, CDR2 YSYEKL. The CDR3 region has the DNA TGCGCCAGCAGCCAAGGTTCACAGGCGAACACCGGGGAGCTGTTTTTT. This gives the protein CASSQGSQANTGELFF.

This clone was seen only once. The V gene is TRBV3-1 (or the pseudogene TRBV3-2), the J gene TRBJ2-7; D unresolved. This CDR3 has 12 amino acids. With 2 bases removed from V and 3 bases from J, the gap between germline ends came to 5 bases. The germline gives CDR1 LGHDT, CDR2 YNNKEL (reference sequence). CDR3 region: CASSQTIYEQYF. Written as DNA, the CDR3 is TGTGCCAGCAGCCAAACTATCTACGAGCAGTACTTC.

This clone was recorded only once. The genes are TRBV19 and TRBJ1-1; 7 bases match TRBD1. There are 14 residues in the CDR3. CDR1 is LNHDA, CDR2 SQIVND, per germline (reference sequence). The V gene end was trimmed by 2 bases and the J gene end by 5 bases; junction bases not matched to a gene: 5. DNA for the CDR3: TGTGCCAGTAGTATATATCAGGGGGAAACTGAAGCTTTCTTT. Residues: CASSIYQGETEAFF.

The rearrangement uses TRBV27 and TRBJ2-1; tentative D call: TRBD2 (5 bases). CDR3 size: 13 residues. CDR1 is MNHEY, CDR2 SMNVEV, per germline (reference sequence). V was cut by 3 bases and J by 7 bases, with 10 bases left in between. CDR3 DNA sequence: TGTGCCAGCAGTTTCCCAGGCGGGAATGAGCAGTTCTTC. It is translated as CASSFPGGNEQFF.

There are a few counts of this clone. The chain combines TRBV19 with TRBJ2-1; TRBD2 might be the D (6 bases). CDR1 is LNHDA, CDR2 SQIVND, per germline (reference sequence). The CDR3 consists of 16 residues. Trimming took off 4 bases at V and 3 bases at J, with 16 bases between the two ends. The CDR3 loop is CASSTLGLPFYNEQFF. The CDR3 region has the DNA TGTGCCAGTAGTACCCTGGGACTTCCTTTCTACAATGAGCAGTTCTTC. The complete variable domain, with remaining parts taken from reference TRBV19 and TRBJ2-1, reads DGGITQSPKYLFRKEGQNVTLSCEQNLNHDAMYWYRQDPGQGLRLIYYSQIVNDFQKGDIAEGYSVSREKKESFPLTVTSAQKNPTAFYLCASSTLGLPFYNEQFFGPGTRLTVL.

The chain joins TRBV24-1 to TRBJ2-7; D not certain. Germline V gene data show CDR1 as KGHDR and CDR2 as SFDVKD. The CDR3 is made up of 15 amino acids. Trimming shortened V by 6 bases and J by 4 bases, and 18 bases separated the two germline ends. CDR3 sequence reads: CATSPRVADQYEQYF. The CDR3 DNA sequence: TGTGCCACCAGTCCACGGGTGGCAGACCAGTACGAGCAGTACTTC.

In this sample, this clone turned up a few times. The rearrangement uses TRBV7-9 and TRBJ1-2; 9 bases fit TRBD1. This CDR3 is 14 amino acids long. From germline, CDR1 is SEHNR and CDR2 FQNEAQ (reference sequence). The ends lost 1 base at V and 5 bases at J; junction bases unmatched: 2. CDR3 sequence: CASSLGTGVYGYTF. The CDR3 DNA reads as TGTGCCAGCAGCTTAGGGACAGGGGTGTATGGCTACACCTTC.

This clone came up a few times. The DNA of the CDR3 is TGTGCCAGCAGCTCAGTTAAGTCAGGGAGGGGCGTTTTTCCCTTAACTAATGAAAAACTGTTTTTT. Translated: CASSSVKSGRGVFPLTNEKLFF. This sequence joins TRBV9 and TRBJ1-4; possibly TRBD1 for D (5 bases). Per the germline V gene, CDR1 is SGDLS and CDR2 is YYNGEE. This CDR3 comprises 22 residues. Deletions cut 4 bases from V and 1 base from J, with 32 bases between.

Notes on this clone: Other DNA sequences within the sample encode an identical CDR3. The rearrangement links TRBV27 to TRBJ1-1; a weak D match, TRBD1 (5 bases). The CDR3 has 14 amino acids. The germline gives CDR1 MNHEY, CDR2 SMNVEV (reference sequence). The ends were cut back, 3 bases at V and 0 bases at J, with 8 bases in the middle. The CDR3, as DNA: TGTGCCAGCAGTTTGGGGCAGGTGAACACTGAAGCTTTCTTT. Residues: CASSLGQVNTEAFF.

The chain is built from TRBV6-5 and TRBJ1-3; tentatively, D is TRBD1 (5 bases). This CDR3 has 15 residues. The V end lost 5 bases, the J end lost 1 base, and 12 bases lay between the germline ends. Germline V CDR1 and CDR2: MNHEY, SVGAGI. The CDR3 nucleotides read TGTGCCAGCAGTCGCTCCAAGGGGTCTGGAAACACCATATATTTT. Its protein is CASSRSKGSGNTIYF.

The V and J genes are TRBV7-8 and TRBJ1-2, with TRBD1 matching over 7 bases. The V gene's germline CDR1 is SGHVS and CDR2 FQNEAQ. The CDR3 extends over 16 amino acids. Unmatched junction bases numbered 11, after V lost 5 bases and J lost 2 bases. This CDR3 reads CASSGMDGGQNYGYTF. The CDR3 DNA sequence: TGTGCCAGCAGCGGGATGGATGGGGGACAGAACTATGGCTACACCTTC.

This clone was recorded once. The V call is TRBV5-1, the J call TRBJ1-4, with D hard to call. Germline V gene data show CDR1 as SGHRS and CDR2 as YFSETQ. The CDR3 loop spans 14 amino acids. The V end lost 0 bases, the J end lost 8 bases, and 11 bases lay between the germline ends. CDR3 residues: CASSLAASGEKLFF. In DNA, the CDR3 is TGCGCCAGCAGCTTGGCCGCCAGCGGCGAAAAACTGTTTTTT.

There are a few counts of this clone. The rearrangement joins TRBV27 to TRBJ1-1, with D perhaps matching TRBD1 (6 bases). The CDR3 consists of 15 residues. The V end lost 3 bases, the J end lost 0 bases, and 11 bases lay between the germline ends. Germline loops: CDR1 MNHEY, CDR2 SMNVEV (reference sequence). Here the CDR3 reads CASSFKQGMNTEAFF. The DNA for the CDR3 is TGTGCCAGCAGTTTTAAACAGGGTATGAACACTGAAGCTTTCTTT.

This clone was seen repeatedly, ten times or more. This chain connects TRBV19 to TRBJ1-2; 9 bases are shared with TRBD1. The CDR3 length is 15 residues. V trimming: 4 bases; J trimming: 2 bases; junction bases outside the gene matches: 5. The germline V gene encodes CDR1 LNHDA and CDR2 SQIVND (reference sequence). CDR3: CASSTNRGRNYGYTF. The CDR3 DNA follows: TGTGCCAGTAGTACCAACAGGGGGCGGAACTATGGCTACACCTTC.

The table lists this clone with a count of one. The rearrangement links TRBV7-2 to TRBJ2-7; TRBD1 agrees at 7 bases. Trimming at V came to 5 bases and at J to 1 base, leaving 5 bases not matched to a gene. Germline CDR1 is SGHTA and CDR2 is FQGNSA. The CDR3 totals 14 residues. CDR3 region: CASSHGTASYEQYF. The DNA of the CDR3 is TGTGCCAGCAGCCACGGGACAGCGTCCTACGAGCAGTACTTC.